This T cell receptor beta chain emerged from a study of PD-L1 blockade in urothelial cancer. The overall study: Median T cell yield from blood was around 140,000.

PCRs each included synthetic TCR analog templates spiked in. Clones were read by immunoSEQ multiplex PCR, and TCRdb kept only the in-frame ones, dropping some. This repertoire shows roughly 17,000 clones, roughly 87% found once; its top ten account for under 7%. The germline gives CDR1 SGDLS, CDR2 YYNGEE. The CDR3 is 15 amino acids. V shed 0 bases and J 1 base; nucleotides not matched to a gene: 3. The source is a man aged 45-60 years with urothelial cancer. Sequencing was performed on PBMCs, taken around atezolizumab (anti-PD-L1) treatment. The chain links TRBV9 to TRBJ2-7; 8 bases agree with TRBD1. This chain's CDR3 is CASSVGTGPSYEQYF. CDR3 nucleotides: TGTGCCAGCAGCGTAGGGACAGGGCCATCCTACGAGCAGTACTTC.